Presented here are 5 T cell receptor beta chains from one specimen sequenced in a study of radiotherapy plus CTLA-4 blockade in lung cancer. TCRdb's copy holds only in-frame clones and misses some; the assay was immunoSEQ multiplex PCR. The repertoire holds some 73,000 clones, just under 75% seen once, with 8% to 10% in the top ten. The sequenced sample was peripheral blood, obtained from a patient treated with radiotherapy plus ipilimumab. The receptors shown here come from a human donor with non-small cell lung cancer whose response to radiotherapy plus ipilimumab could not be evaluated.

This chain links TRBV2 with TRBJ2-7; 7 nucleotides line up with TRBD1. This CDR3 comprises 16 residues. Germline-derived CDR1 and CDR2 are SNHLY and FYNNEI. V lost 5 bases, J lost 3 bases, and 13 bases stayed unmatched. The DNA for the CDR3 is TGTGCCAGCAGTCCTATTTCGGGGCAGGGGGTCTACGAGCAGTACTTC. Encoded protein: CASSPISGQGVYEQYF.

The chain combines TRBV5-8 with TRBJ1-1; TRBD1 matches 7 bases. The CDR3 totals 17 residues. After removal of 6 bases from V and 4 bases from J, the junction contained 18 bases not matched to a gene. The germline V gene has CDR1 SGHTS and CDR2 YDEGEE. The CDR3 DNA sequence: TGTGCCAGCAACCTAGTACGGGACAGCATCTCGGGCACTGAAGCTTTCTTT. Its protein is CASNLVRDSISGTEAFF.

The genes are TRBV7-3 and TRBJ2-2; 8 nucleotides line up with TRBD1. Trimming took 2 bases from V and 8 from J; bases not matched to a gene: 10. Looked up from germline, CDR1 is SGHTA and CDR2 is FQGTGA. The CDR3 is 16 amino acids. The CDR3 sequence is CASSLVLRQGAGELFF. CDR3 DNA sequence: TGTGCCAGCAGCTTAGTATTGCGGCAGGGGGCTGGGGAGCTGTTTTTT.

The chain uses TRBV9 and TRBJ2-7; D may be TRBD2 (5 bases). The CDR3 totals 14 residues. The germline V gene encodes CDR1 SGDLS and CDR2 YYNGEE. The V end was cut by 2 bases, the J end by 2 bases, with 11 bases between. The CDR3 DNA reads as TGTGCCAGCAGCGTGGCGCCGGGGACCTACGAGCAGTACTTC. Translating gives CASSVAPGTYEQYF.

The V gene is TRBV5-1, the J gene TRBJ1-2; D not resolved. The CDR3 runs to 13 residues. V was trimmed by 6 bases and J by 0 bases, leaving 9 bases between them. Germline values: CDR1 SGHRS, CDR2 YFSETQ. CDR3 protein: CASKQPSNYGYTF. Written as DNA, the CDR3 is TGCGCCAGCAAACAGCCCTCTAACTATGGCTACACCTTC.